Here is one T cell receptor beta chain with its context. Its antigen is unknown. This sample stems from a study of OX40 agonist ivuxolimab in advanced cancers. Study-wide findings and caveats: There was clonal expansion of CD4+ and CD8+ blood T cells by week 6 at 0.1 to 3.0 mg/kg.

The method was immunoSEQ multiplex PCR; TCRdb's version includes in-frame clones alone and lacks a portion of them. The sample has just under 60,000 clones, around 93% seen once. It was autoimmune disease history or systemic immunosuppression that excluded patients. V gave up 1 base and J gave up 1 base, with 14 bases separating them. The germline V gene has CDR1 SEHNR and CDR2 FQNEAQ (reference sequence). The CDR3 has 16 amino acids. The receptor's source is an adult with an advanced solid tumor such as melanoma, head and neck, liver or kidney cancer. The chain couples TRBV7-9 to TRBJ2-7; D tentatively reads TRBD1 or TRBD2 (5 bases each). Specimen: CD4+ or CD8+ T cells sorted from blood, collected in a trial of the OX40 agonist ivuxolimab. The CDR3 region has the DNA TGTGCCAGCAGCTTAGACCCCCGGGACCCTTCCTACGAGCAGTACTTC. Amino acids: CASSLDPRDPSYEQYF.